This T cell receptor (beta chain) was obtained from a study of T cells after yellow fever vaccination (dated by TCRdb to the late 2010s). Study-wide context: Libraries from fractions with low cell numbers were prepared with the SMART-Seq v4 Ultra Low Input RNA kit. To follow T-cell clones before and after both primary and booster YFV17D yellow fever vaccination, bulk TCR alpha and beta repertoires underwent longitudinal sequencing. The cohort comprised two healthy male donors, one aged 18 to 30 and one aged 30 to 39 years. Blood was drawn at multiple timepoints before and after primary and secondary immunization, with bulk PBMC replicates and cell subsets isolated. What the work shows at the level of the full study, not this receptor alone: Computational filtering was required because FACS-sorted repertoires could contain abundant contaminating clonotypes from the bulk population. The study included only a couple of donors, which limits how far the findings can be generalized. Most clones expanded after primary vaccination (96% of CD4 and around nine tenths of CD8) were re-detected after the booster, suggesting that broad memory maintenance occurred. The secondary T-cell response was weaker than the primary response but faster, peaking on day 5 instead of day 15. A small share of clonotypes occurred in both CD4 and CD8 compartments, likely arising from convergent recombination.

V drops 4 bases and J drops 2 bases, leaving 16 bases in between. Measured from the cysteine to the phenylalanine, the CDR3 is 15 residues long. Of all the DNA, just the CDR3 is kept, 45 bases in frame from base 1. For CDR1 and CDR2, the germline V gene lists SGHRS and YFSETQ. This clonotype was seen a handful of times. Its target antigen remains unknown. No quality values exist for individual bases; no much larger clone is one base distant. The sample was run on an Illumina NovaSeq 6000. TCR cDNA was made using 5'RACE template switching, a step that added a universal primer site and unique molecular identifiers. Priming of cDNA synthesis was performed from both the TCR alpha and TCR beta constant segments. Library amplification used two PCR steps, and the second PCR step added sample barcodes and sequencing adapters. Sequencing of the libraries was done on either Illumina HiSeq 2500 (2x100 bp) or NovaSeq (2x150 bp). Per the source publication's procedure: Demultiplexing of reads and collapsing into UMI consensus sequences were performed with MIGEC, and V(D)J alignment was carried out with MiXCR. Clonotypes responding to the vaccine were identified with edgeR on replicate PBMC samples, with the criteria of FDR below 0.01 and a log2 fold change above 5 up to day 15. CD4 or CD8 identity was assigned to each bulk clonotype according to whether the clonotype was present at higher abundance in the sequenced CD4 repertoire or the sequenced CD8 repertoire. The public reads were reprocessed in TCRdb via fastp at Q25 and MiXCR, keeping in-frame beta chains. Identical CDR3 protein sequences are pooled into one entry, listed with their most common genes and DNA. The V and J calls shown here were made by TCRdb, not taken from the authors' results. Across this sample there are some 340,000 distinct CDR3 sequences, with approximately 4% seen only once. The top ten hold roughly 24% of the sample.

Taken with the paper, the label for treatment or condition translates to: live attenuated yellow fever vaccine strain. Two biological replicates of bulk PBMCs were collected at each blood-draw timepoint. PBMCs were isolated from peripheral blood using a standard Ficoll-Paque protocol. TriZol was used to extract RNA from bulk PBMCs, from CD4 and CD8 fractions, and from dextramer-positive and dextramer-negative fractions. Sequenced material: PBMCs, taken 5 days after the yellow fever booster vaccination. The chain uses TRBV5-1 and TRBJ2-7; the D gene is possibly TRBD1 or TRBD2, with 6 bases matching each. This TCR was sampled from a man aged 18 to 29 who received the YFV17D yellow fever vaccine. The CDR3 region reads CASSRSGAAPYEQYF. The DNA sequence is TGCGCCAGCAGCCGTTCGGGGGCAGCCCCCTACGAGCAGTACTTC.